The text below deals with one TCR beta chain. V lost 1 base, J lost 4 bases, and 13 bases lay in between. The CDR3 is made up of 16 amino acids. The V gene's germline CDR1 is MDHEN and CDR2 SYDVKM. The data originate from a study of metastatic and nonmetastatic thyroid tumors. Not a single patient had been given any form of treatment at any point before undergoing thyroid surgery. With MiXCR, TCRdb reprocessed the PCR reads. The sample has some 23,000 clones; 20% are singletons. The specimen was adjacent normal tissue. The TCR was taken from a female donor with papillary thyroid cancer or a benign thyroid nodule (not recorded which). Some clones in this sample may be carry-over from other donors' samples. The chain couples TRBV28 to TRBJ2-2, with D perhaps TRBD2 (6 bases). CDR3 region: CASSLSGVTLTGELFF. The CDR3 DNA follows: TGTGCCAGCAGTTTATCGGGGGTAACCCTCACCGGGGAGCTGTTTTTT.